Shown below are 13 T cell receptor beta chains from a single sample sequenced in a study of T cells in Graves' hyperthyroidism and ophthalmopathy. Amplification of TCR beta CDR3 regions was performed using RNA transcripts as template. HTBI primers drove first-round RT-PCR of the TCR CDR3. TCRdb passed the multiplex PCR reads through MiXCR, listing each CDR3 protein once. The data contain approximately 330,000 distinct CDR3 sequences, 18% of them seen just once; the ten biggest clones take up around 54%. The sample was blood. The receptors shown here come from a woman in her forties or fifties with Graves' hyperthyroidism.

This clonotype was seen more than once but under ten times. The chain couples TRBV6-1 to TRBJ1-6; no definite D call. Germline CDR1 is MNHNS and CDR2 is SASEGT. Trimming stripped 1 base from V and 4 bases from J, with 11 bases between. CDR3 size: 16 residues. CDR3 in amino acids: CASSEGVAAYNSPLHF. The CDR3, as DNA: TGTGCCAGCAGTGAAGGGGTGGCAGCTTATAATTCACCCCTCCACTTT.

The table lists this clonotype with many counts. The rearrangement uses TRBV12-3 or TRBV12-4 and TRBJ2-5; 9 bases are shared with TRBD2. This CDR3 is built from 16 residues. V gave up 6 bases and J gave up 5 bases; unmatched junction bases: 13. CDR3 loop: CASSTQSLAGVETQYF. The CDR3 nucleotides read TGTGCCAGCAGCACCCAATCCTTAGCGGGGGTGGAGACCCAGTACTTC.

This clonotype was seen more than once but under ten times. The V and J genes are TRBV5-4 and TRBJ1-2; D remains ambiguous. The CDR3 contains 13 residues. Germline V gives CDR1 SGHNT, CDR2 YYREEE (reference sequence). V was trimmed by 5 bases and J by 5 bases, leaving 13 bases between them. The CDR3: CASSSDNLYGYTF. The DNA for the CDR3 is TGTGCCAGCAGTTCCGACAACCTTTATGGCTACACCTTC.

This clonotype was recorded at least ten times. The genes are TRBV12-3 or TRBV12-4 and TRBJ1-5; 9 nucleotides agree with TRBD1. J gave up 3 bases and V 6 bases, and 3 bases lay outside the gene matches. The CDR3 consists of 14 residues. The CDR3 is CASRTGGPNQPQHF. In DNA, the CDR3 is TGTGCCAGCAGGACAGGGGGTCCCAATCAGCCCCAGCATTTT.

The rearrangement joins TRBV4-1 to TRBJ2-5, with D perhaps assigned TRBD1 or TRBD2 (5 bases each). The CDR3 consists of 14 residues. Per germline, CDR1 MGHRA and CDR2 YSYEKL. V was clipped by 0 bases and J by 10 bases, with 15 bases between them. CDR3 residues: CASSQDGRTLGQYF. For the CDR3, the DNA is TGCGCCAGCAGCCAAGACGGGCGGACACTAGGCCAGTACTTC.

This clonotype appeared many times. The CDR3 DNA is TGTGCCAGCAGTGTCCAGATGGGACAGGGCTACAATGAGCAGTTCTTC. Translation gives CASSVQMGQGYNEQFF. V gene TRBV6-1 combines with J gene TRBJ2-1, with TRBD1 identical over 9 bases. Losses at the gene ends were 4 bases for V and 3 bases for J; bases not matched to a gene: 7. CDR3 length equals 16 residues. CDR1 and CDR2 from the germline V gene are MNHNS and SASEGT.

This clonotype was counted ten times or more. The rearrangement links TRBV20-1 to TRBJ2-1; D call uncertain. Trimming removed 0 bases at V and 7 bases at J, with 10 bases between. Germline values: CDR1 DFQATT, CDR2 SNEGSKA (reference sequence). The CDR3 spans 13 residues. The CDR3, as DNA: TGCAGTGCTAGAGATCCTTCGAGGAATGAGCAGTTCTTC. This sequence encodes CSARDPSRNEQFF.

This clonotype was counted at least ten times. The V gene is TRBV3-1, the J gene TRBJ1-2; a weak D match, TRBD1 (6 bases). In germline, CDR1 is LGHDT, CDR2 YNNKEL (reference sequence). The CDR3 is 14 residues long. The V gene lost 0 bases and the J gene lost 4 bases, with 9 bases spanning the gap. The CDR3 DNA is TGTGCCAGCAGCCAAGATCAAGGGGGCTATGGCTACACCTTC. Its translation is CASSQDQGGYGYTF.

This chain links TRBV29-1 with TRBJ2-1, with 9 bases aligning to TRBD2. Per germline, CDR1 SQVTM and CDR2 ANQGSEA. The length of the CDR3 is 16 residues. The J segment lost 4 bases and the V segment lost 1 base, leaving 8 bases of the junction unmatched. The CDR3 reads CSVEGVAGATYNEQFF. DNA of the CDR3: TGCAGCGTTGAAGGAGTAGCGGGAGCGACATACAATGAGCAGTTCTTC.

This clonotype was seen only a few times. The V call is TRBV5-4, the J call TRBJ2-1; 10 bases map to TRBD2. Trimming took 3 bases from V and 4 from J; bases not matched to a gene: 4. The CDR3 is 15 residues long. Germline V gene sequence: CDR1 SGHNT, CDR2 YYREEE (reference sequence). The CDR3 DNA follows: TGTGCCAGCAGCTGGGGACTAGCGTCTTACAATGAGCAGTTCTTC. This translates into CASSWGLASYNEQFF.

This clonotype was seen many times. This sequence joins TRBV6-1 and TRBJ2-2, with a weak D call TRBD2 (6 bases). This CDR3 is built from 16 residues. Trimming pared 2 bases from V and 4 bases from J, leaving 14 bases between. Per germline, CDR1 MNHNS and CDR2 SASEGT. The CDR3 sequence is CASSELGGLGTGELFF. The CDR3 nucleotides are TGTGCCAGCAGTGAACTAGGAGGGTTAGGCACCGGGGAGCTGTTTTTT.

This clonotype was seen at least ten times. The chain couples TRBV19 to TRBJ1-1; 10 bases are shared with TRBD1. Looked up from germline, CDR1 is LNHDA and CDR2 is SQIVND (reference sequence). The CDR3 sequence is 15 residues long. V was clipped by 9 bases and J by 2 bases; unmatched bases: 9. In DNA form, the CDR3 reads TGTGCCAGCAACCTGCGACAGGGGGCAAACACTGAAGCTTTCTTT. Its protein is CASNLRQGANTEAFF.

This clonotype was seen only a few times. The genes are TRBV5-1 and TRBJ2-4; D call uncertain. CDR1 and CDR2 (germline): SGHRS, YFSETQ. The CDR3 loop spans 15 amino acids. V lost 0 bases, J lost 11 bases, and 18 bases lay in between. In DNA form, the CDR3 reads TGCGCCAGCAGCTTGGACCCCCAGCAGGCGAGTCTTCAGTACTTC. Translation gives CASSLDPQQASLQYF.